Below, 3 T cell receptor beta chains from the same sample are listed, as sequenced in a study of T cells in women clearing cervical HPV infection. Here immunoSEQ multiplex PCR was the method, and the copy in TCRdb shows in-frame clones only, minus some. The sample has roughly 22,000 clones. Sequencing was done on a sample of blood buffy coat. These receptors originate from a woman aged 18 to 75 with a cervical HPV16 infection that either progressed to CIN3+ or cleared (not recorded which).

Points on this clone: Its ends do not fully match the called genes, so a read error is possible. With the read ending 3 residues before the CDR3 end, the germline J gene is used to fill in that end. V usage is TRBV4-2 and J usage is TRBJ2-7, with D tentatively TRBD1 (5 bases). The CDR3 spans 14 residues. Germline values: CDR1 LGHNA, CDR2 YNFKEQ. CDR3 DNA, as far as it was read: TGCGCCAGCAGCCAAGTCTACAGGACCTACGAG. Translation gives CASSQVYRTYE. The whole CDR3 sequence is CASSQVYRTYEQYF.

Comments on this clone: The CDR3 goes on 3 residues after the read ends, and that part is filled in from the germline J gene. The V and J genes are TRBV18 and TRBJ2-5, with TRBD2 matching over 15 bases. The J segment lost 6 bases and the V segment lost 3 bases, leaving 8 bases of the junction unmatched. Germline lookup yields CDR1 KGHSH and CDR2 LQKENI. The CDR3 loop spans 17 amino acids. The sequenced part of the CDR3 DNA is TGTGCCAGCTCACCGGACGGACTAGCGGGGGGGAAGAAGACC. It codes for CASSPDGLAGGKKT. The full-length CDR3 reads as CASSPDGLAGGKKTQYF.

A remark on this clone: From the germline J gene comes the end of the CDR3, since the read stops 3 residues before it. V gene TRBV20-1 combines with J gene TRBJ2-5, with D possibly TRBD2 on 5 matching bases. The length of the CDR3 is 16 residues. Germline CDR1 is DFQATT and CDR2 is SNEGSKA (reference sequence). Trimming cost V 3 bases and J 0 bases, with 17 bases left between them. The CDR3 protein is CSASSRGGEYQETQYF. The covered CDR3 bases are TGCAGTGCTAGTTCCCGGGGTGGAGAGTACCAAGAGACC.